These 21 T cell receptor beta chains originate from one sample sequenced in a study of control samples from healthy donors and cancer patients. Only in-frame clones appear in the TCRdb table, and some are missing; sequencing was by immunoSEQ multiplex PCR. The sample gives roughly 200,000 clones, roughly 91% of which show up once; roughly 1.6% is in the top ten. Sequencing input: blood. The receptors derive from a young man in good health.

The gene calls are TRBV14 and TRBJ2-1; 12 nucleotides align to TRBD2. J was trimmed by 2 bases and V by 4 bases; bases with no gene match: 12. CDR1 and CDR2 (germline): SGHDN, FVKESK. The CDR3 sequence is 19 residues long. The CDR3 coding sequence is TGTGCCAGCAGCCCATTTAGGACCACTAGCGGGGGGACCTACAATGAGCAGTTCTTC. It specifies CASSPFRTTSGGTYNEQFF.

V gene TRBV4-1 combines with J gene TRBJ2-1; 7 positions match TRBD2. Germline values: CDR1 MGHRA, CDR2 YSYEKL. V was clipped by 0 bases and J by 10 bases; unmatched bases: 6. CDR3 length: 14 residues. The CDR3 loop reads CASSQDNAGVEQFF. CDR3 nucleotides: TGCGCCAGCAGCCAAGATAACGCGGGGGTCGAGCAGTTCTTC.

The chain joins TRBV9 to TRBJ2-3; tentative D call: TRBD2 (6 bases). The CDR3 has 14 residues. Trimming shortened V by 7 bases and J by 3 bases, and 15 bases separated the two germline ends. Germline V gives CDR1 SGDLS, CDR2 YYNGEE. CDR3: CASRGSLETDTQYF. CDR3 coding DNA: TGTGCCAGCCGGGGGAGTCTGGAGACAGATACGCAGTATTTT.

The genes are TRBV7-8 and TRBJ2-3; perhaps TRBD1 as D (6 bases). In germline, CDR1 is SGHVS, CDR2 FQNEAQ. The CDR3 has 15 amino acids. With 4 bases removed from V and 4 bases from J, the gap between germline ends came to 15 bases. CDR3 residues: CASSSQGRLADTQYF. CDR3 coding DNA: TGTGCCAGCAGCTCACAGGGAAGGTTAGCAGATACGCAGTATTTT.

V gene TRBV5-4 combines with J gene TRBJ2-7, with D tentatively TRBD1 (7 bases). Trimming stripped 4 bases from V and 1 base from J, with 18 bases between. Germline lookup yields CDR1 SGHNT and CDR2 YYREEE (reference sequence). This CDR3 region has 16 residues. CDR3 loop: CASSPSGRGDSYEQYF. Here the CDR3 DNA reads TGTGCCAGCAGCCCCTCTGGCAGGGGGGATTCCTACGAGCAGTACTTC.

This sequence joins TRBV12-5 and TRBJ1-4; 9 positions match TRBD1. The CDR3 is made up of 20 amino acids. CDR1 is LGHNT and CDR2 is FRNRAP in the germline V gene. V was clipped by 0 bases and J by 4 bases; unmatched bases: 15. CDR3 region: CASGLVLSEGQGANNEKLFF. The CDR3, as DNA: TGTGCTAGTGGTTTGGTACTATCTGAGGGACAGGGTGCAAATAATGAAAAACTGTTTTTT.

The chain uses TRBV6-5 and TRBJ2-7; unclear D gene. The V gene lost 5 bases and the J gene lost 13 bases, with 27 bases spanning the gap. Germline V gene lookup returns CDR1 MNHEY and CDR2 SVGAGI. The CDR3 extends over 15 amino acids. The CDR3 DNA is TGTGCCAGCAGTCCTTCGGTTCTTCTTGCTCGCGGTCGATACTTC. Its protein is CASSPSVLLARGRYF.

The chain recombines TRBV6-5 with TRBJ1-1, with D perhaps matching TRBD1 (5 bases). V was clipped by 7 bases and J by 5 bases, with 14 bases between them. This CDR3 spans 13 amino acids. Germline V gene data show CDR1 as MNHEY and CDR2 as SVGAGI. The CDR3 here is CASILRRGTEAFF. As DNA, the CDR3 is TGTGCCAGCATCCTCCGTCGGGGGACTGAAGCTTTCTTT.

The CDR3 loop is CASSIRETDYNEQFF. The CDR3 DNA is TGTGCCAGTAGTATTCGGGAGACGGATTACAATGAGCAGTTCTTC. The V gene is TRBV19, the J gene TRBJ2-1; TRBD2 might be the D (6 bases). CDR1 LNHDA and CDR2 SQIVND come from the germline V gene (reference sequence). V lost 3 bases and J 4 bases, leaving 13 bases between the germline ends. The CDR3 has 15 residues.

The J gene is TRBJ2-2, the V gene TRBV10-3; D is undetermined. CDR3 length equals 14 residues. Germline CDR1 ENHRY, CDR2 SYGVKD. V was pared by 2 bases and J by 4 bases, with 8 bases between. This chain's CDR3 is CAISETVITGELFF. DNA of the CDR3: TGTGCCATCAGTGAGACGGTCATCACCGGGGAGCTGTTTTTT.

The V and J genes are TRBV29-1 and TRBJ2-1; TRBD1 matches 10 bases. V dropped 6 bases and J dropped 2; count of bases not matched to a gene: 4. Germline V CDR1 and CDR2: SQVTM, ANQGSEA. CDR3 length: 14 amino acids. CDR3 sequence: CSVSGTGAYNEQFF. The CDR3 bases are TGCAGCGTCTCCGGGACAGGGGCCTACAATGAGCAGTTCTTC.

V gene TRBV7-3 combines with J gene TRBJ2-5; 7 bases are shared with TRBD2. The CDR3 totals 22 residues. Trimming took 3 bases from V and 4 from J; bases not matched to a gene: 29. Germline CDR1 SGHTA, CDR2 FQGTGA. The CDR3 is CASSFRARPQERGDLPGETQYF. CDR3 nucleotides: TGTGCCAGCAGCTTCCGGGCACGACCTCAGGAACGGGGGGACCTACCGGGAGAGACCCAGTACTTC.

This clone was observed a single time. This rearrangement joins TRBV30 to TRBJ2-3, with a possible D match to TRBD2 (6 bases). The CDR3 extends over 15 amino acids. The ends were cut back, 0 bases at V and 3 bases at J, with 13 bases in the middle. Per germline, CDR1 GTSNPN and CDR2 SVGIG (reference sequence). CDR3 nucleotides: TGTGCCTGGAGTGTAGTAGGTCGGGGGACAGATACGCAGTATTTT. Translation: CAWSVVGRGTDTQYF.

The V and J genes are TRBV7-8 and TRBJ2-2, with D possibly matching TRBD2 (5 bases). With 4 bases removed from V and 0 bases from J, the gap between germline ends came to 12 bases. CDR3 length: 16 amino acids. Looked up from germline, CDR1 is SGHVS and CDR2 is FQNEAQ. As DNA, the CDR3 is TGTGCCAGCAGCTCGCCGGGGTTCGCGAACACCGGGGAGCTGTTTTTT. This codes for CASSSPGFANTGELFF.

The chain carries TRBV12-3 or TRBV12-4 and TRBJ2-7, with D uncertain. V was shortened by 3 bases and J by 6 bases, with 9 bases between the two germline ends. CDR3 size: 12 residues. The CDR3 loop is CASSFVKSEQYF. The DNA of the CDR3 is TGTGCCAGCAGTTTCGTCAAATCCGAGCAGTACTTC.

V gene TRBV19 combines with J gene TRBJ1-3, with D hard to call. The CDR3 is 14 amino acids. Germline V gene data show CDR1 as LNHDA and CDR2 as SQIVND (reference sequence). V was trimmed by 6 bases and J by 0 bases, leaving 9 bases between them. The CDR3 here is CASSKTVSGNTIYF. The CDR3 DNA is TGTGCCAGTAGCAAAACAGTCTCTGGAAACACCATATATTTT.

This clone appeared a single time. V is TRBV25-1 and J is TRBJ1-2, with 10 bases matching TRBD1. Germline loops: CDR1 MGHDK, CDR2 SYGVNS. The CDR3 contains 16 residues. V was pared by 3 bases and J by 5 bases, with 9 bases of the junction left unmatched. This CDR3 is CASSDARQGAGYGYTF. The CDR3 nucleotides are TGTGCCAGCAGTGACGCAAGACAGGGGGCGGGGTATGGCTACACCTTC.

The V and J genes are TRBV28 and TRBJ2-2; a weak D match, TRBD2 (7 bases). This CDR3 is built from 16 residues. The V gene lost 4 bases and the J gene lost 4 bases, with 16 bases spanning the gap. Germline loops: CDR1 MDHEN, CDR2 SYDVKM. CDR3 in amino acids: CASSSRGGGGTGELFF. The CDR3 nucleotides are TGTGCCAGCAGTTCCCGTGGGGGAGGGGGCACCGGGGAGCTGTTTTTT.

This clone was seen just once. The chain couples TRBV28 to TRBJ2-7; tentative D call: TRBD1 (6 bases). This CDR3 spans 13 amino acids. V was trimmed by 6 bases and J by 3 bases, leaving 12 bases between them. Germline V gives CDR1 MDHEN, CDR2 SYDVKM. CDR3 sequence (DNA): TGTGCCAGCAGCCCGCAGGACAGCTACGAGCAGTACTTC. Translation: CASSPQDSYEQYF.

The V and J genes are TRBV9 and TRBJ2-1; 11 bases match TRBD2. Germline values: CDR1 SGDLS, CDR2 YYNGEE. The CDR3 covers 15 residues. V lost 3 bases, J lost 3 bases, and 2 bases stayed unmatched. The chain's CDR3 is CASSASGGNYNEQFF. The CDR3 nucleotides read TGTGCCAGCAGCGCTAGCGGGGGGAACTACAATGAGCAGTTCTTC.

The rearrangement links TRBV5-1 to TRBJ2-7, with a tentative D call TRBD1 (5 bases). Germline V gene data show CDR1 as SGHRS and CDR2 as YFSETQ. This CDR3 has 15 residues. V was shortened by 8 bases and J by 1 base, with 19 bases between the two germline ends. CDR3 sequence reads: CASSRTPGKSYEQYF. The CDR3 region has the DNA TGCGCCAGTTCCAGGACGCCAGGGAAATCCTACGAGCAGTACTTC.